The next 7 T cell receptor beta chains were all read from a single sample in a study of response to subunit inactivated influenza vaccine. TCRdb reprocessed the RT-PCR reads with MiXCR, giving one entry per CDR3 protein. Of 490,000 or so distinct CDR3 sequences detected, around 8% appear once; the ten largest clones hold 10% to 15%. The material sequenced was PBMCs from blood, taken less than 30 months after vaccination. These receptors were collected from a man aged 50 to 75 who received an inactivated influenza vaccine.

J is TRBJ2-7 and V is TRBV30; D not certain. Germline values: CDR1 GTSNPN, CDR2 SVGIG (reference sequence). Trimming took 4 bases from V and 1 from J, leaving 8 bases between them. This CDR3 is 12 amino acids long. In DNA form, the CDR3 reads TGTGCCTGGAAGGGTGTTTCCTACGAGCAGTACTTC. It yields the protein CAWKGVSYEQYF.

V gene TRBV7-2 combines with J gene TRBJ2-5; D perhaps matches TRBD2 (7 bases). This CDR3 contains 14 residues. The ends were cut back, 5 bases at V and 5 bases at J, with 15 bases in the middle. Germline V gene lookup returns CDR1 SGHTA and CDR2 FQGNSA. The CDR3 DNA sequence: TGTGCCAGCAGCCGAAAGGCGGGGGCCGAGACCCAGTACTTC. Its translation: CASSRKAGAETQYF.

This clonotype has more than one count but fewer than ten. This chain's CDR3 is CSVGLSTDTQYF. The DNA of the CDR3 is TGCAGCGTTGGGCTAAGCACAGATACGCAGTATTTT. The chain carries TRBV29-1 and TRBJ2-3; the D is unclear. The ends were cut back, 4 bases at V and 0 bases at J, with 5 bases in the middle. The CDR3 runs to 12 residues. Germline V gives CDR1 SQVTM, CDR2 ANQGSEA.

This chain uses TRBV5-6 with TRBJ2-3, with TRBD2 as a possible D gene (6 bases). Germline CDR1 reads SGHDT; CDR2 reads YYEEEE. Trimming removed 3 bases from V and 15 bases from J, with 14 bases in between. CDR3 length: 11 amino acids. DNA of the CDR3: TGTGCCAGCAGCTGGGACTCGAACCAATATTTT. Protein product: CASSWDSNQYF.

This chain uses TRBV6-2 or TRBV6-3 with TRBJ2-5; 8 nucleotides agree with TRBD2. Germline V gives CDR1 MNHEY, CDR2 SVGEGT. Trimming took 6 bases from V and 2 from J; bases not matched to a gene: 8. CDR3 length equals 15 residues. DNA of the CDR3: TGTGCCAGCAGGCGCCGGGGGGGAGCGCAAGAGACCCAGTACTTC. This translates into CASRRRGGAQETQYF.

The chain joins TRBV5-6 to TRBJ1-4; 7 nucleotides align to TRBD1. CDR3 length equals 15 residues. V shed 2 bases, J shed 8 bases, and the junction held 9 bases outside the gene matches. CDR1 and CDR2 (germline): SGHDT, YYEEEE. CDR3 residues: CASSLYGQGEEKLFF. The CDR3 DNA reads as TGTGCCAGCAGCTTATATGGGCAGGGGGAGGAAAAACTGTTTTTT.

This clonotype was detected many times. The chain joins TRBV11-2 to TRBJ1-2; 7 nucleotides agree with TRBD1. Germline V gene sequence: CDR1 SGHAT, CDR2 FQNNGV. CDR3 length: 14 residues. The ends lost 5 bases at V and 2 bases at J; junction bases unmatched: 5. Here the CDR3 DNA reads TGTGCCAGCAGCCCAGGGGGGGGGAACTATGGCTACACCTTC. It encodes CASSPGGGNYGYTF. Using reference TRBV11-2 and TRBJ1-2 for the parts outside the CDR3, the full variable domain is EAGVAQSPRYKIIEKRQSVAFWCNPISGHATLYWYQQILGQGPKLLIQFQNNGVVDDSQLPKDRFSAERLKGVDSTLKIQPAKLEDSAVYLCASSPGGGNYGYTFGSGTRLTVV.